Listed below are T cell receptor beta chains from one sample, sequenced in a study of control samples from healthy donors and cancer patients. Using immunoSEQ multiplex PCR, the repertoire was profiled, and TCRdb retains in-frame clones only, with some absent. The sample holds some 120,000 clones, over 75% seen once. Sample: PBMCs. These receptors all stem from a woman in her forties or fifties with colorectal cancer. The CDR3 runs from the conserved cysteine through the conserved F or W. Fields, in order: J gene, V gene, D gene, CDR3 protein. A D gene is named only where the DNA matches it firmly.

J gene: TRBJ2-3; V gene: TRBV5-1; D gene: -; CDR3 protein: CASSFDGTDTQYF
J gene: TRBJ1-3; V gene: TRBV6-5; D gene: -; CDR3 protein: CASREGSGNTIYF
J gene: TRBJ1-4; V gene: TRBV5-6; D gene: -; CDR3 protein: CASSFLDEKLFF
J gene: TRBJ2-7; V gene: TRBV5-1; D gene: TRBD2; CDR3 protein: CASSLWPSGRGAYEQYF
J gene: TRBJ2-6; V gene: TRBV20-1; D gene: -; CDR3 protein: CSASGTYLFGANVLTF
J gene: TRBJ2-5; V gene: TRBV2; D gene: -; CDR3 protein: CASRDDRRRKETQYF
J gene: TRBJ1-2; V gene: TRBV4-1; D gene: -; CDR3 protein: CATRIRDSPTYGYTF
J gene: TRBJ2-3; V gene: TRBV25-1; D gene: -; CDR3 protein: CASSDPRQADTQYF
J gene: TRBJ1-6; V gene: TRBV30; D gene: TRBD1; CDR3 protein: CAWSRAAGGRYNSPLHF
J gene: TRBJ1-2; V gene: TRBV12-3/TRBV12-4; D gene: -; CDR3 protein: CASSLSARGGYTF
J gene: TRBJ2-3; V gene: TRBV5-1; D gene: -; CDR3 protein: CASSGETDTQYF
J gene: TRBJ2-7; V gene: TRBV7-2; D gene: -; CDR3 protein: CASSRMSGDYEQYF
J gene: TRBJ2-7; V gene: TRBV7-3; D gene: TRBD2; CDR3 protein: CASSVSSGPYEQYF
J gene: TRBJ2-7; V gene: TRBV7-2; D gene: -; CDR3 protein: CASSSTGASSYEQYF
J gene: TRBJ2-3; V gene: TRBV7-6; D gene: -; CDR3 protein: CASSFRADTQYF
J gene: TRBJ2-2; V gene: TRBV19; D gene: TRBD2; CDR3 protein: CASSILSTSASSGELFF
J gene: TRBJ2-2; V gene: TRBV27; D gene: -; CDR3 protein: CASRRGGGNTGELFF
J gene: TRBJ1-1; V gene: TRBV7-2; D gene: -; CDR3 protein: CASSTTPTGTTEAFF
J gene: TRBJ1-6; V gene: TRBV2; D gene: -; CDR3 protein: CASSEEAPGANSPLHF
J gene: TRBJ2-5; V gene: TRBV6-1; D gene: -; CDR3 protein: CASSDGIEETQYF
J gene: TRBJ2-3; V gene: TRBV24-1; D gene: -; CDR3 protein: CATSDSGETTDTQYF
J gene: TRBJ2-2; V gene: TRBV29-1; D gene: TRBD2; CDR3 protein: CSARLAMNTGELFF
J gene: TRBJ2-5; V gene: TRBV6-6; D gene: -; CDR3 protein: CASSYITGRQETQYF
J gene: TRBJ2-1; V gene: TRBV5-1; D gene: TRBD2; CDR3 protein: CASSLQSSGGLGEQFF
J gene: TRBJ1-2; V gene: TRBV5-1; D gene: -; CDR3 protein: CASSSEGTGYTF
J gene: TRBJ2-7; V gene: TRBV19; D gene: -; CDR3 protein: CASSIIGGPSYEQYF
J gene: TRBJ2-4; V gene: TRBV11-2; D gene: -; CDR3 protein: CASSSPRLAKNIQYF
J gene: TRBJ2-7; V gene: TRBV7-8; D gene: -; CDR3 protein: CASSLASTITYEQYF
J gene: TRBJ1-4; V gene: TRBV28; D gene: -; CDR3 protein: CASSLPGREVEKLFF
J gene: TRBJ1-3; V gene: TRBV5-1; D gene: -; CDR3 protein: CASSLEGWVTGAMGNTIYF
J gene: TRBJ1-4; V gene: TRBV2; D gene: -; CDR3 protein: CASSVGAGGEKLFF
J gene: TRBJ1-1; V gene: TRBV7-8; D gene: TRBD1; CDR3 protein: CASSYRDREAEAFF
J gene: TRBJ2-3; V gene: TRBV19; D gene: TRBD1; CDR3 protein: CASSSTGTDTQYF
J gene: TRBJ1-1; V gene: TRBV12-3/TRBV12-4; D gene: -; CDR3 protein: CASTLDRSTEAFF
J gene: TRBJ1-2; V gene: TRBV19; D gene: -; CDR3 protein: CASSIYRGEGGGYTF
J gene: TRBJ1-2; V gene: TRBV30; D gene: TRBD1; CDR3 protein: CACAGTGYGYTF
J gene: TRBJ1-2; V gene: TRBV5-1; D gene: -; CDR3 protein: CASSPDINYGYTF